This TCR beta chain was identified in a study of cytomegalovirus exposure and HLA in healthy donors. With 60 Vbeta and 13 Jbeta primers, the PCR was carried out. Only in-frame clones appear in the TCRdb table, and some are missing; sequencing was by immunoSEQ multiplex PCR. The table shows about 130,000 clones, with 73% occurring only once. Study-wide findings and caveats: Some TCR beta chains (roughly 160 of them) were listed as cytomegalovirus-associated. Data from an earlier analysis indicated that most TCR beta V segments were productive either about 87% or about 30% of the time. The only immune exposure information that was available was CMV serostatus.

This CDR3 has 15 amino acids. Germline trimming cut 7 bases from V and 7 bases from J; bases unmatched to any gene: 9. The germline V gene has CDR1 SGHRS and CDR2 YFSETQ. Comment on this clone: Its antigen remains unknown.

The sequenced material came from PBMCs. V gene TRBV5-1 combines with J gene TRBJ2-2; 11 positions agree with TRBD2. The sequence came from a woman between 40 and 50 years old in good health and CMV-seropositive. CDR3 DNA: TGCGCCAGCCGGCTAGCGGGGGGACTTAGCGGGGAGCTGTTTTTT. Its protein product is CASRLAGGLSGELFF.